The 26 T cell receptor beta chains below all came from one sample that was sequenced in a study of CD4 T cell repertoires in COVID-19. Profiling relied on immunoSEQ multiplex PCR, and the TCRdb table lists in-frame clones only, not all of them. The sample has some 80,000 clones, 83% seen once; the top ten hold 0.45% to 0.7%. This specimen was CD4+ T cells from peripheral blood, taken after recovery from COVID-19. These receptors came from a human donor who had COVID-19.

V usage is TRBV27 and J usage is TRBJ2-7, with unresolved D. The J call may be mistaken, given a closer DNA end match to TRBJ2-5. In germline, CDR1 is MNHEY, CDR2 SMNVEV (reference sequence). The CDR3 has 11 amino acids. For the CDR3, the DNA is TGTGCCAGCAGTTCCTTAGGGACCCAGTACTTC. Protein product: CASSSLGTQYF.

This clone was observed a handful of times. The CDR3 here is CASSPGQSYGYTF. In DNA form, the CDR3 reads TGTGCCAGTAGCCCGGGACAGTCCTATGGCTACACCTTC. The V and J genes are TRBV19 and TRBJ1-2; 7 positions match TRBD1. Germline V gene sequence: CDR1 LNHDA, CDR2 SQIVND (reference sequence). This CDR3 has 13 amino acids. V gave up 6 bases and J gave up 4 bases; unmatched junction bases: 5.

The V gene is TRBV19, the J gene TRBJ2-7; the D gene could be TRBD1 or TRBD2 (6 bases each). Germline CDR1 LNHDA, CDR2 SQIVND (reference sequence). This CDR3 is built from 13 residues. V was trimmed by 5 bases and J by 0 bases, leaving 8 bases between them. This CDR3 reads CASSEGGSYEQYF. In DNA, the CDR3 is TGTGCCAGTAGTGAGGGGGGCTCCTACGAGCAGTACTTC. The variable domain in full, with the rest retrieved from reference TRBV19 and TRBJ2-7, is DGGITQSPKYLFRKEGQNVTLSCEQNLNHDAMYWYRQDPGQGLRLIYYSQIVNDFQKGDIAEGYSVSREKKESFPLTVTSAQKNPTAFYLCASSEGGSYEQYFGPGTRLTVT.

This clone was seen a handful of times. V and J are TRBV18 and TRBJ2-7; 7 bases map to TRBD1. Germline values: CDR1 KGHSH, CDR2 LQKENI. This CDR3 contains 15 residues. The V gene end was trimmed by 6 bases and the J gene end by 0 bases; junction bases not matched to a gene: 8. As DNA, the CDR3 is TGTGCCAGCTCGAGTCGCCGGGACAGCTCCTACGAGCAGTACTTC. Its translation is CASSSRRDSSYEQYF.

This clone showed up just once. The V gene is TRBV10-1, the J gene TRBJ2-7; 7 bases fit TRBD2. In germline, CDR1 is WNHNN, CDR2 SYGVQD (reference sequence). The ends lost 11 bases at V and 3 bases at J; junction bases unmatched: 7. The CDR3 totals 12 residues. The CDR3 reads CACRDYNYEQYF. CDR3 coding DNA: TGCGCCTGCCGGGACTACAACTACGAGCAGTACTTC.

This chain connects TRBV9 to TRBJ2-7; the D gene is possibly TRBD1 (6 bases). Germline CDR1 and CDR2: SGDLS and YYNGEE. This CDR3 contains 13 residues. V lost 0 bases and J lost 6, with 10 bases in between. The CDR3 DNA reads as TGTGCCAGCAGCGTAGAGGGGGAGAGCGAGCAGTACTTC. It encodes CASSVEGESEQYF.

This clone occurred once. This chain joins TRBV10-3 and TRBJ1-1, with 7 nucleotides matching TRBD1. Germline V lookup: CDR1 ENHRY, CDR2 SYGVKD. CDR3 length: 14 amino acids. Trimming took 3 bases from V and 6 from J; bases not matched to a gene: 7. CDR3 sequence: CAISEGGGASEAFF. The CDR3, as DNA: TGTGCCATCAGTGAAGGAGGGGGCGCTTCTGAAGCTTTCTTT.

The V gene is TRBV3-1 (or the pseudogene TRBV3-2), the J gene TRBJ1-3; D ambiguous. There are 15 residues in the CDR3. Germline V gene lookup returns CDR1 LGHDT and CDR2 YNNKEL (reference sequence). The V end was cut by 1 base, the J end by 0 bases, with 7 bases between. CDR3 DNA sequence: TGTGCCAGCAGCCAAGTAAGGATCTCTGGAAACACCATATATTTT. Protein product: CASSQVRISGNTIYF.

The table lists this clone with a few counts. J is TRBJ1-2 and V is TRBV10-3; D ambiguous. The ends were cut back, 3 bases at V and 8 bases at J, with 16 bases in the middle. Germline CDR1 is ENHRY and CDR2 is SYGVKD. The CDR3 has 14 residues. CDR3 region: CAISEDPVARGYTF. The CDR3 DNA follows: TGTGCCATCAGTGAAGATCCCGTGGCGCGAGGCTACACCTTC.

This chain joins TRBV5-1 and TRBJ2-3, with 8 bases identical to TRBD1. Trimming cost V 3 bases and J 3 bases; bases outside gene matches: 9. CDR3 length equals 16 residues. Germline CDR1 and CDR2: SGHRS and YFSETQ. The CDR3 reads CASSSSGQGGTDTQYF. As DNA, the CDR3 is TGCGCCAGCAGCTCAAGTGGACAGGGTGGGACAGATACGCAGTATTTT.

This chain connects TRBV10-3 to TRBJ1-3; D unresolved. The CDR3 has 15 amino acids. V gave up 0 bases and J gave up 0 bases, with 6 bases separating them. Germline CDR1 and CDR2: ENHRY and SYGVKD. The CDR3 reads CAISESGNSGNTIYF. CDR3 coding DNA: TGTGCCATCAGTGAGTCGGGGAACTCTGGAAACACCATATATTTT.

The chain is built from TRBV6-1 and TRBJ2-1; D is uncertain. V was cut by 3 bases and J by 4 bases, with 16 bases left in between. The germline CDR1 and CDR2 sequences are MNHNS and SASEGT. This CDR3 has 16 amino acids. The CDR3 sequence: CASSEFIQPVYNEQFF. In DNA, the CDR3 is TGTGCCAGCAGTGAGTTCATCCAACCCGTGTACAATGAGCAGTTCTTC.

The V and J genes are TRBV12-3 or TRBV12-4 and TRBJ1-2; D is uncertain. The CDR3 is made up of 12 amino acids. Between the trimmed V and J ends, which lost 5 bases and 6 bases, there was a span of 10 bases. The CDR3, as DNA: TGTGCCAGCAGTCACGTGCGGAATGGCTACACCTTC. Translating gives CASSHVRNGYTF.

This chain joins TRBV13 and TRBJ2-3, with 12 bases matching TRBD2. Germline CDR1 reads PRHDT; CDR2 reads FYEKMQ (reference sequence). This CDR3 has 17 amino acids. Losses at the gene ends were 2 bases for V and 5 bases for J; bases not matched to a gene: 8. The CDR3 reads CASSLRLAGERVDTQYF. DNA for the CDR3: TGTGCCAGCAGCTTACGACTAGCGGGAGAACGAGTAGATACGCAGTATTTT.

The chain is built from TRBV7-2 and TRBJ2-1, with 12 bases fitting TRBD1. Germline CDR1 is SGHTA and CDR2 is FQGNSA. Trimming removed 5 bases from V and 8 bases from J; junction bases left unmatched: 4. This CDR3 has 14 residues. CDR3 amino acids: CASSRDRGRDEQFF. In nucleotides, the CDR3 is TGTGCCAGCAGCCGGGACAGGGGGCGAGATGAGCAGTTCTTC.

The chain combines TRBV7-3 with TRBJ1-1; 9 nucleotides line up with TRBD1. Per the germline V gene, CDR1 is SGHTA and CDR2 is FQGTGA. The CDR3 consists of 14 residues. V dropped 5 bases and J dropped 5; count of bases not matched to a gene: 6. As DNA, the CDR3 is TGTGCCAGCAGCCAACAGGGGGCCTTGACTGAAGCTTTCTTT. It codes for CASSQQGALTEAFF.

J is TRBJ1-2 and V is TRBV27, with a possible D match to TRBD1 (6 bases). The germline V gene has CDR1 MNHEY and CDR2 SMNVEV (reference sequence). The CDR3 consists of 14 residues. Trimming shortened V by 5 bases and J by 2 bases, and 12 bases separated the two germline ends. The CDR3 DNA sequence: TGTGCCAGCAGTCCGAGACAGGCCAACTATGGCTACACCTTC. This translates into CASSPRQANYGYTF.

The V and J genes are TRBV5-4 and TRBJ1-2; 10 positions agree with TRBD1. Losses at the gene ends were 4 bases for V and 10 bases for J; bases not matched to a gene: 13. The CDR3 has 15 amino acids. Germline V gene sequence: CDR1 SGHNT, CDR2 YYREEE (reference sequence). Here the CDR3 DNA reads TGTGCCAGCAGCCCTCGTCCTGGGACAGGGGTTGACTACACCTTC. This gives the protein CASSPRPGTGVDYTF.

The chain combines TRBV19 with TRBJ2-2; D may be TRBD2 (6 bases). Trimming took 4 bases from V and 6 from J, leaving 9 bases between them. Per the germline V gene, CDR1 is LNHDA and CDR2 is SQIVND (reference sequence). CDR3 size: 13 residues. The CDR3 DNA follows: TGTGCCAGTAGTACCTGGGGGGCCGGGGAGCTGTTTTTT. As protein: CASSTWGAGELFF.

The V call is TRBV10-3, the J call TRBJ2-2; TRBD1 matches at 11 bases. V lost 8 bases to trimming and J lost 4 bases; unmatched junction nucleotides: 3. Germline V lookup: CDR1 ENHRY, CDR2 SYGVKD. The CDR3 runs to 14 residues. The CDR3 here is CAISGQGGTGELFF. The CDR3 region has the DNA TGTGCCATCTCGGGACAGGGGGGCACCGGGGAGCTGTTTTTT.

The chain couples TRBV27 to TRBJ2-2, with 11 bases matching TRBD1. J gave up 6 bases and V 6 bases, and 9 bases lay outside the gene matches. The CDR3 spans 16 residues. Germline V gene data show CDR1 as MNHEY and CDR2 as SMNVEV (reference sequence). CDR3 protein: CASSNGQGAGPGELFF. In DNA form, the CDR3 reads TGTGCCAGCAGCAATGGACAGGGGGCCGGACCCGGGGAGCTGTTTTTT.

The rearrangement uses TRBV6-1 and TRBJ1-2, with D hard to call. CDR1 MNHNS and CDR2 SASEGT come from the germline V gene. The CDR3 runs to 17 residues. V dropped 0 bases and J dropped 0 bases, with 14 bases sitting between them. The CDR3 is CASSEASRVGANYGYTF. In nucleotides, the CDR3 is TGTGCCAGCAGTGAAGCTTCCCGGGTAGGCGCTAACTATGGCTACACCTTC.

The chain uses TRBV4-2 and TRBJ2-6, with 10 bases that match TRBD2. V shed 6 bases, J shed 0 bases, and the junction held 5 bases outside the gene matches. Germline-derived CDR1 and CDR2 are LGHNA and YNFKEQ. The CDR3 totals 17 residues. CDR3 sequence reads: CASRSGGALSGANVLTF. The CDR3 nucleotides read TGTGCCAGCAGGAGCGGGGGGGCCCTCTCTGGGGCCAACGTCCTGACTTTC.

The gene calls are TRBV6-4 and TRBJ1-4; TRBD1 might be the D (5 bases). This CDR3 contains 15 residues. V shed 7 bases and J shed 0 bases, with 12 bases lying between them. The germline CDR1 and CDR2 sequences are MRHNA and SNTAGT. CDR3 DNA: TGTGCCAGCATGGGGGACGGACCAACTAATGAAAAACTGTTTTTT. This encodes CASMGDGPTNEKLFF.

The rearrangement links TRBV7-6 to TRBJ2-6; D possibly uses TRBD1 or TRBD2 (5 bases each). CDR1 SGHVS and CDR2 FNYEAQ come from the germline V gene. V dropped 4 bases and J dropped 5 bases, with 15 bases sitting between them. This CDR3 spans 16 amino acids. CDR3 amino acids: CASSSSRGVWANVLTF. The CDR3 DNA follows: TGTGCCAGCAGCTCGTCCCGGGGCGTGTGGGCCAACGTCCTGACTTTC.

This chain links TRBV5-1 with TRBJ2-5; TRBD2 aligns across 11 bases. Germline trimming cut 4 bases from V and 4 bases from J; bases unmatched to any gene: 9. CDR1 is SGHRS and CDR2 is YFSETQ in the germline V gene. The CDR3 is 16 residues long. CDR3 in DNA: TGCGCCAGCAGCAGGATAGCGGGGGGGCCGGGAGAGACCCAGTACTTC. This sequence encodes CASSRIAGGPGETQYF.